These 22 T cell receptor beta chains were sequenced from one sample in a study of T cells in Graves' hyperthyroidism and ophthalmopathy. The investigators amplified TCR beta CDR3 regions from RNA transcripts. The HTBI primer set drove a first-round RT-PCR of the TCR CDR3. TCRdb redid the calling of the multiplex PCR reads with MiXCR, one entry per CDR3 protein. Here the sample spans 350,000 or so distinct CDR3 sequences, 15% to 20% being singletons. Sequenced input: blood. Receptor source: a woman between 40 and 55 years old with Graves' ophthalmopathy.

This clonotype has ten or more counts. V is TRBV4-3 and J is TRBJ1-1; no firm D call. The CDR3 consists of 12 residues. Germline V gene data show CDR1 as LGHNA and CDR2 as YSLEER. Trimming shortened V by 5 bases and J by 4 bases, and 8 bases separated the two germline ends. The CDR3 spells CASSYWGTEAFF. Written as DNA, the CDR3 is TGCGCCAGCAGCTATTGGGGCACTGAAGCTTTCTTT.

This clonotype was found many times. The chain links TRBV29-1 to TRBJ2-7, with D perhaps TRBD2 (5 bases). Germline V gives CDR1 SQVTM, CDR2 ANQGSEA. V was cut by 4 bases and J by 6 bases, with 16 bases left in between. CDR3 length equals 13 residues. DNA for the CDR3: TGCAGCGTTGGTCAGTCCCTAGGGAGCGAGCAGTACTTC. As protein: CSVGQSLGSEQYF.

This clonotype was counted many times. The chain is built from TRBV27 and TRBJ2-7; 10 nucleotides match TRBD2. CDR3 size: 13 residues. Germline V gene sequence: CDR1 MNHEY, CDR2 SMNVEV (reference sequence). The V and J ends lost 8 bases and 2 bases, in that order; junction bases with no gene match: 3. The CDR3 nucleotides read TGTGCCAGCGGGAGCGGGAGGGCCTACGAGCAGTACTTC. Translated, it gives CASGSGRAYEQYF.

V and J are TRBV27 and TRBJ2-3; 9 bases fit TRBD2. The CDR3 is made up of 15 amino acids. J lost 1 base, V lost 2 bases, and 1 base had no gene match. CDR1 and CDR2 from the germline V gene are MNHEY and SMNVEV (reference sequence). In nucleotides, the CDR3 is TGTGCCAGCAGTTTAGGCGGGAGGGGCACAGATACGCAGTATTTT. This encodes CASSLGGRGTDTQYF.

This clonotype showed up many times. The CDR3 spells CASSLWNTGELFF. For the CDR3, the DNA is TGCGCCAGCAGCTTGTGGAATACCGGGGAGCTGTTTTTT. The J gene is TRBJ2-2, the V gene TRBV5-1; D remains unclear. V was pared by 1 base and J by 5 bases, with 6 bases between. This CDR3 is 13 amino acids long. Germline-derived CDR1 and CDR2 are SGHRS and YFSETQ.

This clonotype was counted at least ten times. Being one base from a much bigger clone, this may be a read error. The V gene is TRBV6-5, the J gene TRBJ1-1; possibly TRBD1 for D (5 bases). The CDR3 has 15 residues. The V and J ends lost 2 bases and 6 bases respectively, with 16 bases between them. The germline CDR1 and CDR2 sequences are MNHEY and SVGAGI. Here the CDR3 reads CASSYLPGRGAEAFF. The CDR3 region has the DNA TGTGCCAGCAGTTACCTGCCGGGACGGGGGGCTGAAGCTTTCTTT.

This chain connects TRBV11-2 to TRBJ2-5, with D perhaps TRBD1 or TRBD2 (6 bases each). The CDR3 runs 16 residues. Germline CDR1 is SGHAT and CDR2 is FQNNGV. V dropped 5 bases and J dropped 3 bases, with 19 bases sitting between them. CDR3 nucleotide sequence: TGTGCCAGCAGCCACCTAGGAGGGGGTAGCAAAGAGACCCAGTACTTC. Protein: CASSHLGGGSKETQYF. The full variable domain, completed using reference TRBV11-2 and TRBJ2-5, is EAGVAQSPRYKIIEKRQSVAFWCNPISGHATLYWYQQILGQGPKLLIQFQNNGVVDDSQLPKDRFSAERLKGVDSTLKIQPAKLEDSAVYLCASSHLGGGSKETQYFGPGTRLLVL.

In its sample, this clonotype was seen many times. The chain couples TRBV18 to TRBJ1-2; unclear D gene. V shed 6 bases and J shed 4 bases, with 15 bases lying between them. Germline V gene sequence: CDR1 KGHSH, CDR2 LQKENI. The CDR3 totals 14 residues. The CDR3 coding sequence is TGTGCCAGCTCCCCGGTGGCGGACTCCTATGGCTACACCTTC. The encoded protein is CASSPVADSYGYTF.

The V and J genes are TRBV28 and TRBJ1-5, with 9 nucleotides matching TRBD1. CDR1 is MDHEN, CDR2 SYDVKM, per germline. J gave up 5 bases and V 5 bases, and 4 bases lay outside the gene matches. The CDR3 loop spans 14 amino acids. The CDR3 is CASSRDRAHQPQHF. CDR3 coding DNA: TGTGCCAGCAGTAGGGACAGGGCCCATCAGCCCCAGCATTTT.

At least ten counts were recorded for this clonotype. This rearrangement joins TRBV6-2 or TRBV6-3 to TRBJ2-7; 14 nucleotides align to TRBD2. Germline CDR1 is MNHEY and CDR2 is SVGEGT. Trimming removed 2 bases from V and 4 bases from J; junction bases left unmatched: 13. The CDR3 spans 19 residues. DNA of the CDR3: TGTGCCAGCAGTTACCCCGGGACTAGCGGGAGTGCTGGGCCTTACGAGCAGTACTTC. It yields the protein CASSYPGTSGSAGPYEQYF.

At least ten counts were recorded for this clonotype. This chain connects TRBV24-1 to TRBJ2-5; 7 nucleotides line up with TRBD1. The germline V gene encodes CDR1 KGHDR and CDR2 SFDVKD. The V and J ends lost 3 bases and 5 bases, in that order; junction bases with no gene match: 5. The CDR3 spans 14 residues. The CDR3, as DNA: TGTGCCACCAGTGATCGACAGGGTGGGGAGACCCAGTACTTC. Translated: CATSDRQGGETQYF.

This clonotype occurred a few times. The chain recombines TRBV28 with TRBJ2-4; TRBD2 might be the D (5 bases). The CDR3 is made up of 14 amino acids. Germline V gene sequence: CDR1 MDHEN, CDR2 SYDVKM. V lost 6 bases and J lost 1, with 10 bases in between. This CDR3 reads CASRLGGAKNIQYF. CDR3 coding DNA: TGTGCCAGCAGACTGGGCGGGGCCAAAAACATTCAGTACTTC.

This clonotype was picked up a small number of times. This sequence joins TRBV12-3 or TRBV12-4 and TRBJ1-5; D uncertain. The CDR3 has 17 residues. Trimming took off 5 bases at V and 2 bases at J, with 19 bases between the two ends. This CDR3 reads CASSKGPLLSGNQPQHF. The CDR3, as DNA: TGTGCCAGCAGTAAAGGGCCCCTCTTGTCGGGCAATCAGCCCCAGCATTTT.

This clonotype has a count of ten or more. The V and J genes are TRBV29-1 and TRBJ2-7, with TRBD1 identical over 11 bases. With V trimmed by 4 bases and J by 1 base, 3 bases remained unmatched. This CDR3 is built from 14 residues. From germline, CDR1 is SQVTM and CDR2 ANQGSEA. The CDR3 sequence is CSVVGTGGSYEQYF. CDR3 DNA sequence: TGCAGCGTTGTGGGGACAGGGGGGTCCTACGAGCAGTACTTC.

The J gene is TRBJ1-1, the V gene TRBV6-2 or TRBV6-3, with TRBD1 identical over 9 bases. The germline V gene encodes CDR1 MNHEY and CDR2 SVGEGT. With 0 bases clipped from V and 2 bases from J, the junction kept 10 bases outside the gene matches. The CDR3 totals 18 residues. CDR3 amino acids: CASSYSPAQGAINTEAFF. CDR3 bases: TGTGCCAGCAGTTACTCGCCAGCACAGGGGGCGATTAACACTGAAGCTTTCTTT.

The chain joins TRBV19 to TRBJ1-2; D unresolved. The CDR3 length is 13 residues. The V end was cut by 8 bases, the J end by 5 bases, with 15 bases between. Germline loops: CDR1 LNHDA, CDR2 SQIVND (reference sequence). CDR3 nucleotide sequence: TGTGCCAGTGCGCTGAGGGTCGGGTATGGCTACACCTTC. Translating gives CASALRVGYGYTF.

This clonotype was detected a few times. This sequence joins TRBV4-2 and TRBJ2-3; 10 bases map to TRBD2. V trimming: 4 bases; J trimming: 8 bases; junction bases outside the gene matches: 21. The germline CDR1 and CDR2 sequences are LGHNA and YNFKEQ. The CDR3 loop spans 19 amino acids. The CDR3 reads CASSPALLSERGGPRTQYF. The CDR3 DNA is TGTGCCAGCAGCCCCGCTCTTCTCTCTGAGCGGGGGGGGCCCCGTACGCAGTATTTT.

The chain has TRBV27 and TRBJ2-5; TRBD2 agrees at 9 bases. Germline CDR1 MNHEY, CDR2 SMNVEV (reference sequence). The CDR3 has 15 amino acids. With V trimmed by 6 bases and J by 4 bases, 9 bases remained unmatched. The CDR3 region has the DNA TGTGCCAGCAGCCGCCGACTAGCGGAGATAGAGACCCAGTACTTC. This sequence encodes CASSRRLAEIETQYF.

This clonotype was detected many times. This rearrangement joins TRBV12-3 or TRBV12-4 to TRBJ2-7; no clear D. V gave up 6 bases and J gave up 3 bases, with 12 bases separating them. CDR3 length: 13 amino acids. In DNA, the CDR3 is TGTGCCAGCAGCTTATCCCCAAACTACGAGCAGTACTTC. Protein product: CASSLSPNYEQYF.

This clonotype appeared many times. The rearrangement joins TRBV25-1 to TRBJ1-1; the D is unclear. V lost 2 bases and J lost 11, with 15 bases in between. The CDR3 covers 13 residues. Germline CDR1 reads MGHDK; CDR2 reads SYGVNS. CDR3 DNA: TGTGCCAGCAGTGAAGACGGCGGGGTGGGGGCTTTCTTT. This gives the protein CASSEDGGVGAFF.

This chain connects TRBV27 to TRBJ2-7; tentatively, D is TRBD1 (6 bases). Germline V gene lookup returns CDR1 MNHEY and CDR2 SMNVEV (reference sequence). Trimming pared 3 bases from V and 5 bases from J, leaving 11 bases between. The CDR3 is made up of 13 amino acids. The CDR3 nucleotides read TGTGCCAGCAGTTTGGGACACCGCGACGAGCAGTACTTC. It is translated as CASSLGHRDEQYF.

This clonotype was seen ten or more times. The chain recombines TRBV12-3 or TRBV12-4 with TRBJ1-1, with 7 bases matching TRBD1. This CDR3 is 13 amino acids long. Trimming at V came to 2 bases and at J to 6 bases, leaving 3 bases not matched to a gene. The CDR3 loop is CASSLKGAPEAFF. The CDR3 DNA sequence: TGTGCCAGCAGTTTAAAGGGGGCTCCTGAAGCTTTCTTT.